The present entry profiles one T cell receptor beta chain with its context. Its target is unknown. This record belongs to a study of T cell responses to AZD1222 COVID-19 vaccine. Study results and limitations: Clonal diversity was possibly underestimated, and white British individuals and females predominated among donors.

From germline, CDR1 is SEHNR and CDR2 FQNEAQ (reference sequence). This CDR3 is built from 16 residues. The V gene end was trimmed by 4 bases and the J gene end by 4 bases; junction bases not matched to a gene: 9. Assay: immunoSEQ multiplex PCR; the TCRdb copy retains only in-frame clones and omits some. The sample holds roughly 170,000 clones, 90% to 95% seen once. This receptor was obtained from an adult who received the AZD1222 COVID-19 vaccine. The gene calls are TRBV7-9 and TRBJ2-7, with 11 bases aligning to TRBD1. The source material was peripheral blood, sampled 28 days after the second AZD1222 dose. CDR3 residues: CASSSPTGTGGYEQYF. DNA for the CDR3: TGTGCCAGCAGCTCCCCTACCGGGACAGGGGGTTACGAGCAGTACTTC.